There are a few counts of the clone carrying this T cell receptor beta chain. Its antigen remains unidentified. Germline CDR1 and CDR2: SQVTM and ANQGSEA. CDR3 size: 12 residues. Trimming cost V 5 bases and J 6 bases, with 12 bases left between them. The data were taken from a study of CD8+ T cells in alopecia areata. For the study at large: Those treated were given oral tofacitinib at 5 to 10 mg twice daily.

After isolation, RNA underwent reverse transcription to generate cDNA as the sequencing template. The assay was immunoSEQ multiplex PCR, and TCRdb's table has in-frame clones only and misses some. The table shows around 140,000 clones, with approximately 51% occurring only once. Findings and caveats of the study: Resident alphabeta T-cell populations of normal skin are likewise subject to sequencing in scalp samples. Alopecia totalis/universalis scalp especially showed more expanded CD8+ clones than normal scalp.

The V call is TRBV29-1, the J call TRBJ2-3; D uncertain. This receptor was obtained from a human donor with alopecia areata. The source material was CD4+ T cells sorted from blood, sampled at week 0. CDR3 DNA sequence: TGCAGCGTTAAGGCGACGAAGGATACGCAGTATTTT. This codes for CSVKATKDTQYF.